A single sample gave rise to the 7 T cell receptor beta chains below, sequenced in a study of blood T cell repertoires in COVID-19. The table came from immunoSEQ multiplex PCR; TCRdb's copy has only in-frame clones and leaves some out. This repertoire shows roughly 77,000 clones, around 90% found once; its top ten account for 5.1%. The sequenced sample consisted of peripheral blood. These TCRs come from a human donor in a cohort sampled during active COVID-19.

V is TRBV2 and J is TRBJ2-5, with D possibly being TRBD2 (6 bases). Germline values: CDR1 SNHLY, CDR2 FYNNEI. The CDR3 runs 14 residues. Trimming shortened V by 6 bases and J by 2 bases, and 13 bases separated the two germline ends. The CDR3 sequence is CASRAGTLQETQYF. For the CDR3, the DNA is TGTGCCAGCAGAGCCGGGACTTTGCAAGAGACCCAGTACTTC. Filled out from reference TRBV2 and TRBJ2-5, the complete variable domain reads EPEVTQTPSHQVTQMGQEVILRCVPISNHLYFYWYRQILGQKVEFLVSFYNNEISEKSEIFDDQFSVERPDGSNFTLKIRSTKLEDSAMYFCASRAGTLQETQYFGPGTRLLVL.

CDR3 loop: CASSAPGRYGYTF. The DNA for the CDR3 is TGTGCCAGCAGTGCCCCAGGCAGGTATGGCTACACCTTC. V usage is TRBV12-3 or TRBV12-4 and J usage is TRBJ1-2; D remains unclear. Deletions cut 5 bases from V and 5 bases from J, with 12 bases between. This CDR3 region has 13 residues.

The V and J genes are TRBV4-3 and TRBJ1-1; D call uncertain. CDR1 is LGHNA and CDR2 is YSLEER in the germline V gene. V lost 2 bases, J lost 1 base, and 11 bases lay in between. The CDR3 runs to 15 residues. In DNA, the CDR3 is TGCGCCAGCAGCCAATTTGAGGGTCGGAACACTGAAGCTTTCTTT. Protein sequence: CASSQFEGRNTEAFF.

The chain combines TRBV6-2 or TRBV6-3 with TRBJ2-1, with 11 nucleotides matching TRBD2. Germline loops: CDR1 MNHEY, CDR2 SVGEGT. J lost 6 bases, V lost 6 bases, and 7 bases had no gene match. The length of the CDR3 is 15 residues. The CDR3 loop reads CASSELAGVSNEQFF. CDR3 bases: TGTGCCAGCAGCGAACTAGCGGGGGTTAGCAATGAGCAGTTCTTC.

This chain uses TRBV28 with TRBJ2-3; TRBD2 aligns across 9 bases. CDR1 is MDHEN and CDR2 is SYDVKM in the germline V gene. This CDR3 has 15 amino acids. Trimming took 10 bases from V and 3 from J; bases not matched to a gene: 11. The CDR3 DNA reads as TGTGCCACCCTCCGGGCTAGCGGGGAGACAGATACGCAGTATTTT. Protein product: CATLRASGETDTQYF.

The chain joins TRBV2 to TRBJ1-1, with unresolved D. The CDR3 extends over 13 amino acids. Germline lookup yields CDR1 SNHLY and CDR2 FYNNEI. Trimming shortened V by 2 bases and J by 5 bases, and 9 bases separated the two germline ends. The CDR3: CASSESSSTEAFF. In DNA form, the CDR3 reads TGTGCCAGCAGTGAATCATCGAGTACTGAAGCTTTCTTT. Using reference TRBV2 and TRBJ1-1 for the parts outside the CDR3, the full variable domain is EPEVTQTPSHQVTQMGQEVILRCVPISNHLYFYWYRQILGQKVEFLVSFYNNEISEKSEIFDDQFSVERPDGSNFTLKIRSTKLEDSAMYFCASSESSSTEAFFGQGTRLTVV.

The chain couples TRBV15 to TRBJ2-7, with a tentative D call TRBD1 (5 bases). The CDR3 loop spans 14 amino acids. Germline assignment: CDR1 LNHNV and CDR2 YYDKDF (reference sequence). The V end was cut by 1 base, the J end by 0 bases, with 7 bases between. CDR3 sequence reads: CATSRADSSYEQYF. In DNA, the CDR3 is TGTGCCACCAGCAGAGCTGACAGCTCCTACGAGCAGTACTTC. Filled out from reference TRBV15 and TRBJ2-7, the complete variable domain reads DAMVIQNPRYQVTQFGKPVTLSCSQTLNHNVMYWYQQKSSQAPKLLFHYYDKDFNNEADTPDNFQSRRPNTSFCFLDIRSPGLGDTAMYLCATSRADSSYEQYFGPGTRLTVT.